Each of the 29 T cell receptor beta chains below was sequenced from the same sample in a study of blood T cell repertoires in COVID-19. Method: immunoSEQ multiplex PCR; TCRdb's copy keeps in-frame clones and lacks some. The table shows 250,000 to 350,000 clones, with 80% to 85% occurring only once. Sequenced: peripheral blood. These TCRs come from an older person with COVID-19, enrolled during active disease.

The CDR3 nucleotides are TGTGCCAGCAGCTTAGATCGCCTCAGTACTAGCGGCACAGATACGCAGTATTTT. As protein: CASSLDRLSTSGTDTQYF. V gene TRBV11-2 combines with J gene TRBJ2-3; 7 bases map to TRBD2. Unmatched junction bases numbered 10, after V lost 0 bases and J lost 1 base. The CDR3 is 18 amino acids. Germline V lookup: CDR1 SGHAT, CDR2 FQNNGV.

The rearrangement links TRBV19 to TRBJ2-3, with 7 bases lining up with TRBD1. V lost 6 bases and J lost 2; bases outside the gene matches: 8. Germline V CDR1 and CDR2: LNHDA, SQIVND (reference sequence). CDR3 size: 15 residues. CDR3: CASRGLGQHTDTQYF. For the CDR3, the DNA is TGTGCCAGTAGGGGTCTGGGACAGCACACAGATACGCAGTATTTT.

V gene TRBV19 combines with J gene TRBJ1-2; 7 bases map to TRBD1. Germline trimming cut 5 bases from V and 4 bases from J; bases unmatched to any gene: 28. The CDR3 contains 21 residues. Germline V gene lookup returns CDR1 LNHDA and CDR2 SQIVND (reference sequence). The DNA of the CDR3 is TGTGCCAGTAGTTCCTACTTCCTCCGGGACAGAGACCGGATAAGTTTCTATGGCTACACCTTC. Its protein is CASSSYFLRDRDRISFYGYTF.

The chain has TRBV5-8 and TRBJ1-1; D perhaps matches TRBD1 (6 bases). The CDR3 loop spans 14 amino acids. Germline-derived CDR1 and CDR2 are SGHTS and YDEGEE. V was clipped by 3 bases and J by 3 bases, with 12 bases between them. CDR3 nucleotide sequence: TGTGCCAGCAGCTGGGGGGGCGAGTACACTGAAGCTTTCTTT. Its protein is CASSWGGEYTEAFF.

J is TRBJ2-2 and V is TRBV6-5, with TRBD1 identical over 7 bases. V trimming: 8 bases; J trimming: 7 bases; junction bases outside the gene matches: 7. Germline V gene sequence: CDR1 MNHEY, CDR2 SVGAGI. The CDR3 covers 13 residues. CDR3 protein: CASADRVDGELFF. The CDR3 bases are TGTGCCAGCGCCGACAGGGTTGACGGGGAGCTGTTTTTT.

V gene TRBV7-9 combines with J gene TRBJ2-7; 7 bases are shared with TRBD2. Trimming removed 5 bases from V and 4 bases from J; junction bases left unmatched: 17. CDR3 length: 17 residues. Germline loops: CDR1 SEHNR, CDR2 FQNEAQ (reference sequence). Written as DNA, the CDR3 is TGTGCCAGCAGCCATACCGGCCGAGTGGGAGGGCCGTACGAGCAGTACTTC. This gives the protein CASSHTGRVGGPYEQYF.

The rearrangement links TRBV7-9 to TRBJ1-6; 7 bases fit TRBD1. V was clipped by 3 bases and J by 8 bases; unmatched bases: 10. This CDR3 has 16 residues. CDR1 is SEHNR and CDR2 is FQNEAQ in the germline V gene (reference sequence). Here the CDR3 reads CASSFLLSQGDSPLHF. In DNA form, the CDR3 reads TGTGCCAGCAGCTTCTTACTCAGCCAGGGGGATTCACCCCTCCACTTT.

V and J are TRBV4-3 and TRBJ1-2; TRBD1 agrees at 10 bases. V lost 0 bases, J lost 7 bases, and 8 bases stayed unmatched. CDR1 LGHNA and CDR2 YSLEER come from the germline V gene. The CDR3 length is 16 residues. Here the CDR3 reads CASSQELRDRGFGYTF. For the CDR3, the DNA is TGCGCCAGCAGCCAAGAACTCCGGGACAGGGGTTTTGGCTACACCTTC.

The J gene is TRBJ1-5, the V gene TRBV4-1; 8 positions agree with TRBD1. CDR1 and CDR2 from the germline V gene are MGHRA and YSYEKL. With V trimmed by 2 bases and J by 0 bases, 6 bases remained unmatched. The CDR3 loop spans 17 amino acids. CDR3: CASSQYTGGYSNQPQHF. DNA for the CDR3: TGCGCCAGCAGCCAATATACAGGGGGGTATAGCAATCAGCCCCAGCATTTT.

This sequence joins TRBV19 and TRBJ1-3, with D tentatively TRBD1 (5 bases). Trimming took 4 bases from V and 5 from J, leaving 15 bases between them. Germline lookup yields CDR1 LNHDA and CDR2 SQIVND (reference sequence). The CDR3 is 15 amino acids. This CDR3 is CASSTGGGSRNTIYF. In DNA form, the CDR3 reads TGTGCCAGTAGTACGGGGGGGGGATCCCGAAACACCATATATTTT.

The chain couples TRBV4-1 to TRBJ1-4, with 8 bases identical to TRBD1. Losses at the gene ends were 3 bases for V and 3 bases for J; bases not matched to a gene: 9. Looked up from germline, CDR1 is MGHRA and CDR2 is YSYEKL. This CDR3 has 17 residues. The DNA for the CDR3 is TGCGCCAGCAGCCAGACCGCAGGGGGCGCGTCTAATGAAAAACTGTTTTTT. Encoded protein: CASSQTAGGASNEKLFF.

The gene calls are TRBV30 and TRBJ2-2, with 9 bases matching TRBD1. CDR3 length: 17 residues. J gave up 6 bases and V 5 bases, and 16 bases lay outside the gene matches. In germline, CDR1 is GTSNPN, CDR2 SVGIG (reference sequence). CDR3 sequence: CAWESLGQGYLSGELFF. As DNA, the CDR3 is TGTGCCTGGGAGAGCCTAGGACAGGGGTATCTCTCCGGGGAGCTGTTTTTT.

The chain employs TRBV25-1 and TRBJ2-7; TRBD1 matches 10 bases. The CDR3 covers 13 residues. Germline V gene data show CDR1 as MGHDK and CDR2 as SYGVNS. V was pared by 8 bases and J by 5 bases, with 6 bases of the junction left unmatched. This chain's CDR3 is CASSDRGYDEQYF. Here the CDR3 DNA reads TGTGCCAGCTCGGACAGGGGGTACGACGAGCAGTACTTC.

The chain employs TRBV3-1 (or the pseudogene TRBV3-2) and TRBJ2-2; 8 bases line up with TRBD1. The J segment lost 5 bases and the V segment lost 0 bases, leaving 17 bases of the junction unmatched. The CDR3 contains 20 residues. Germline values: CDR1 LGHDT, CDR2 YNNKEL (reference sequence). The CDR3 DNA reads as TGTGCCAGCAGCCAAGACCAGCGGGCAGGGGGCTCCCATAAGACCGGGGAGCTGTTTTTT. This sequence encodes CASSQDQRAGGSHKTGELFF.

This chain connects TRBV15 to TRBJ2-1, with 7 bases fitting TRBD2. Germline CDR1 is LNHNV and CDR2 is YYDKDF (reference sequence). V lost 3 bases, J lost 8 bases, and 10 bases stayed unmatched. The CDR3 covers 15 residues. The CDR3 DNA reads TGTGCCACCAGCAGCCCAGCGGGGTTAAGGGATGAGCAGTTCTTC. Translated, it gives CATSSPAGLRDEQFF.

V gene TRBV7-3 combines with J gene TRBJ2-2; D possibly corresponds to TRBD2 (5 bases). Germline V gives CDR1 SGHTA, CDR2 FQGTGA. There are 14 residues in the CDR3. Trimming stripped 5 bases from V and 2 bases from J, with 9 bases between. The CDR3 is CASSKTGNTGELFF. The CDR3 DNA sequence: TGTGCCAGCAGCAAGACGGGAAACACCGGGGAGCTGTTTTTT.

The chain links TRBV6-5 to TRBJ1-1, with D unresolved. The CDR3 sequence is 14 residues long. Germline CDR1 and CDR2: MNHEY and SVGAGI. Trimming took 0 bases from V and 6 from J, leaving 11 bases between them. The CDR3 reads CASSYSRAAPEAFF. DNA of the CDR3: TGTGCCAGCAGTTACTCGAGGGCAGCGCCTGAAGCTTTCTTT.

The V call is TRBV3-1 (or the pseudogene TRBV3-2), the J call TRBJ1-6, with D tentatively TRBD1 (6 bases). V was cut by 4 bases and J by 7 bases, with 11 bases left in between. The CDR3 runs 14 residues. Germline V gene data show CDR1 as LGHDT and CDR2 as YNNKEL (reference sequence). The CDR3 sequence: CASSPKRGNSPLHF. CDR3 in DNA: TGTGCCAGCAGCCCCAAGAGGGGGAATTCACCCCTCCACTTT.

To note about this clone: An end of the junction differs from the germline gene, which may be a read error. J is TRBJ1-1 and V is TRBV19; D perhaps matches TRBD1 (5 bases). The CDR3 runs 12 residues. Germline V lookup: CDR1 LNHDA, CDR2 SQIVND (reference sequence). CDR3 DNA: TGTGCCTGTAGAAGGGGAGGGACTGAAGCTTTCTTT. Encoded protein: CACRRGGTEAFF.

The J gene is TRBJ2-7, the V gene TRBV28, with TRBD1 matching 9 bases. The J segment lost 5 bases and the V segment lost 2 bases, leaving 10 bases of the junction unmatched. From germline, CDR1 is MDHEN and CDR2 SYDVKM. This CDR3 region has 16 residues. In nucleotides, the CDR3 is TGTGCCAGCAGTTTACCTGTACAGGGGGCGAGGCACGAGCAGTACTTC. Its protein is CASSLPVQGARHEQYF.

This clone has more than one count but fewer than ten. This chain links TRBV6-6 with TRBJ1-1; 8 nucleotides match TRBD1. Germline V gene data show CDR1 as MNHNY and CDR2 as SVGAGI (reference sequence). Germline trimming cut 4 bases from V and 6 bases from J; bases unmatched to any gene: 10. CDR3 length equals 15 residues. DNA of the CDR3: TGTGCCAGCAGTTCCACTCAGCAGGGGGCCCCTGAAGCTTTCTTT. This sequence encodes CASSSTQQGAPEAFF.

The chain uses TRBV10-3 and TRBJ2-7, with D tentatively TRBD1 (5 bases). CDR3 size: 16 residues. Germline V lookup: CDR1 ENHRY, CDR2 SYGVKD. The germline V and J ends were trimmed by 5 bases and 0 bases, with 17 bases remaining between them. CDR3 residues: CAISMETRGSSYEQYF. The CDR3 coding sequence is TGTGCCATCAGTATGGAGACAAGGGGAAGCTCCTACGAGCAGTACTTC.

This clone was counted a few times. J is TRBJ2-7 and V is TRBV5-1, with D maybe TRBD1 (6 bases). This CDR3 contains 14 residues. Trimming took 2 bases from V and 3 from J, leaving 12 bases between them. In germline, CDR1 is SGHRS, CDR2 YFSETQ. CDR3 protein: CASSFTGTNYEQYF. The CDR3 DNA sequence: TGCGCCAGCAGCTTTACCGGGACAAACTACGAGCAGTACTTC.

CDR3 loop: CASRSHGDQETQYF. For the CDR3, the DNA is TGTGCCAGTAGGAGTCACGGAGACCAAGAGACCCAGTACTTC. The rearrangement uses TRBV19 and TRBJ2-5; no definite D call. There are 14 residues in the CDR3. Germline V gives CDR1 LNHDA, CDR2 SQIVND (reference sequence). Trimming removed 6 bases at V and 0 bases at J, with 11 bases between.

The chain is built from TRBV7-6 and TRBJ2-1; possible D gene TRBD2, 5 bases. Trimming left V 0 bases short and J 6 bases short, with 21 bases between. CDR1 is SGHVS, CDR2 FNYEAQ, per germline. CDR3 length: 18 residues. DNA of the CDR3: TGTGCCAGCAGCTTAGCGTTCCCCCTAGCTGCTGGTTTCAATGAGCAGTTCTTC. Its translation: CASSLAFPLAAGFNEQFF.

The chain couples TRBV3-1 (or the pseudogene TRBV3-2) to TRBJ1-1; 9 bases line up with TRBD1. The CDR3 loop spans 16 amino acids. Germline CDR1 and CDR2: LGHDT and YNNKEL (reference sequence). Unmatched junction bases numbered 12, after V lost 3 bases and J lost 7 bases. The CDR3 sequence: CASSHLPGQGSREAFF. The CDR3 DNA sequence: TGTGCCAGCAGCCACCTGCCGGGACAGGGTTCACGTGAAGCTTTCTTT.

The CDR3 reads CSARTSGGANEQFF. The CDR3 DNA reads as TGCAGCGCCCGGACTAGCGGGGGGGCCAATGAGCAGTTCTTC. The chain is built from TRBV29-1 and TRBJ2-1; 15 nucleotides agree with TRBD2. This CDR3 spans 14 amino acids. The V and J ends lost 7 bases and 6 bases, in that order; junction bases with no gene match: 4. Germline CDR1 and CDR2: SQVTM and ANQGSEA.

The chain couples TRBV14 to TRBJ1-6, with D uncertain. CDR3 size: 17 residues. Germline values: CDR1 SGHDN, CDR2 FVKESK. Deletions cut 3 bases from V and 5 bases from J, with 17 bases between. The CDR3 protein is CASSHITALTDNSPLHF. The CDR3 DNA reads as TGTGCCAGCAGCCATATCACTGCCCTCACCGATAATTCACCCCTCCACTTT.

The chain couples TRBV4-3 to TRBJ2-3; 9 nucleotides agree with TRBD2. V lost 3 bases, J lost 1 base, and 8 bases stayed unmatched. In germline, CDR1 is LGHNA, CDR2 YSLEER. The CDR3 has 17 amino acids. As DNA, the CDR3 is TGCGCCAGCAGCCAGGACCTTCAGCGGGGGGGCACAGATACGCAGTATTTT. This translates into CASSQDLQRGGTDTQYF.